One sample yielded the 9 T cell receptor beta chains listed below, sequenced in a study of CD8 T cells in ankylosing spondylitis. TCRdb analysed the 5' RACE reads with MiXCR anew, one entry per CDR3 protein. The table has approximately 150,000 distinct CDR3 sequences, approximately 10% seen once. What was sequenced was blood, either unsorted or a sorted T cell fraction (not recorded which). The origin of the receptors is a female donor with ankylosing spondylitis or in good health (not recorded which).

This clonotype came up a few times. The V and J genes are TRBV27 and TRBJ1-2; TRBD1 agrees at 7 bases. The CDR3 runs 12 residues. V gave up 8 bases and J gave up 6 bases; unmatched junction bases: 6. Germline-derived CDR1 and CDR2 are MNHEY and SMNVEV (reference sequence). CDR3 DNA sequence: TGTGCCAGCCTAGGACAGGATAATGGCTACACCTTC. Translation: CASLGQDNGYTF.

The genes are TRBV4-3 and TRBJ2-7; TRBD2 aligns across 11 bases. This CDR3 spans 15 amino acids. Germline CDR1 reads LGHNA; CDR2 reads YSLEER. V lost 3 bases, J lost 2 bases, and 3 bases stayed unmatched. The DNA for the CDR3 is TGCGCCAGCAGCCACGCTAGCGGGAGGACCTACGAGCAGTACTTC. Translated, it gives CASSHASGRTYEQYF.

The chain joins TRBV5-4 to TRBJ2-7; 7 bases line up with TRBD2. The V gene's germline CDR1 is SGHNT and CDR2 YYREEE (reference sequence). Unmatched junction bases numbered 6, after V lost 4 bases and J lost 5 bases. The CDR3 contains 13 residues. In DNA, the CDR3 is TGTGCCAGCAGCGACACTACTAGCGACGAGCAGTACTTC. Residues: CASSDTTSDEQYF.

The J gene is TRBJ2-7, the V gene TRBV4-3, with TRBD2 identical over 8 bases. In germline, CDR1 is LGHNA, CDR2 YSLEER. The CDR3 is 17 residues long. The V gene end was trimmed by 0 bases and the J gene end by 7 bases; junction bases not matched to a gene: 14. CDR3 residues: CASSQDAPLAGGPEQYF. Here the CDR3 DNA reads TGCGCCAGCAGCCAAGACGCCCCTCTGGCGGGAGGCCCTGAGCAGTACTTC.

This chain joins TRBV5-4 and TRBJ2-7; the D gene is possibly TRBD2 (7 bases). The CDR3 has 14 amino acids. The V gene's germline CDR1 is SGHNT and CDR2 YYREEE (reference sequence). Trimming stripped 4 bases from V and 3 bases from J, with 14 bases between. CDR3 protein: CASSPPGGHYEQYF. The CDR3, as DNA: TGTGCCAGCAGCCCACCGGGGGGACACTACGAGCAGTACTTC.

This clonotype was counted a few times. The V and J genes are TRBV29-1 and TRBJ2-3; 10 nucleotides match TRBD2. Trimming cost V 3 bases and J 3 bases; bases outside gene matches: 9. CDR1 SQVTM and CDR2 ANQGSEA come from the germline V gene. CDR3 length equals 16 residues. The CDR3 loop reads CSVDATGTSATDTQYF. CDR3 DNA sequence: TGCAGCGTTGACGCTACTGGGACTAGCGCTACAGATACGCAGTATTTT.

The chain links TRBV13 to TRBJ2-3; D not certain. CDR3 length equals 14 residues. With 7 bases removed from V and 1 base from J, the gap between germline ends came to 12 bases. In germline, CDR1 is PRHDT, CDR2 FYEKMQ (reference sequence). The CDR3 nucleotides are TGTGCCAGCAAGCCGGCTGGAGGCACAGATACGCAGTATTTT. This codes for CASKPAGGTDTQYF.

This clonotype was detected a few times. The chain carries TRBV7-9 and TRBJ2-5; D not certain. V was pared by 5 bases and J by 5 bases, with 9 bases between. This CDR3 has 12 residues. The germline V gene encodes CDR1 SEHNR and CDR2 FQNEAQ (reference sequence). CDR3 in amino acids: CASSRPSETQYF. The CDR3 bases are TGTGCCAGCAGCCGGCCGTCGGAGACCCAGTACTTC.

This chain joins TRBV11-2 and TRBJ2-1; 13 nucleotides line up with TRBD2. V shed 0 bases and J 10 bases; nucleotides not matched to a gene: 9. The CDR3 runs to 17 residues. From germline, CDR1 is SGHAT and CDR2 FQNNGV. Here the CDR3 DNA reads TGTGCCAGCAGCTTAGATGGGACTAGCGGGATTGGGTACGAGCAGTTCTTC. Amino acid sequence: CASSLDGTSGIGYEQFF.